A single sample gave rise to the 26 T cell receptor beta chains below, sequenced in a study of CD8+ T cells in alopecia areata. Specified treatment: oral pan-JAK inhibitor, 5-10 mg twice daily. Extracted RNA was reverse transcribed, and the resulting cDNA served as sequencing template. Clones were read by immunoSEQ multiplex PCR, and TCRdb kept only the in-frame ones, dropping some. Of roughly 110,000 clones listed, roughly 84% are singletons. The sequenced sample was CD8+ T cells sorted from blood, obtained at week 24, from a patient treated with tofacitinib. The source is a human donor with alopecia areata.

The rearrangement joins TRBV15 to TRBJ1-5; tentative D call: TRBD1 (6 bases). V lost 4 bases and J 3 bases, leaving 19 bases between the germline ends. This CDR3 region has 17 residues. CDR1 and CDR2 (germline): LNHNV, YYDKDF (reference sequence). This CDR3 is CATSKRGTRGNNQPQHF. DNA of the CDR3: TGTGCCACCAGCAAGAGGGGGACCCGGGGTAACAATCAGCCCCAGCATTTT. Full variable domain (missing parts from reference TRBV15 and TRBJ1-5): DAMVIQNPRYQVTQFGKPVTLSCSQTLNHNVMYWYQQKSSQAPKLLFHYYDKDFNNEADTPDNFQSRRPNTSFCFLDIRSPGLGDTAMYLCATSKRGTRGNNQPQHFGDGTRLSIL.

This clone came up a few times. The J gene is TRBJ2-5, the V gene TRBV4-1, with D tentatively TRBD2 (5 bases). The CDR3 runs to 15 residues. V was cut by 0 bases and J by 2 bases, with 10 bases left in between. Germline CDR1 is MGHRA and CDR2 is YSYEKL. The CDR3 DNA reads as TGCGCCAGCAGCCAAGATCATGGAGGACAAGAGACCCAGTACTTC. Protein product: CASSQDHGGQETQYF.

CDR3 sequence reads: CASSFEDTEAFF. CDR3 coding DNA: TGTGCCAGCAGCTTCGAGGACACTGAAGCTTTCTTT. The chain recombines TRBV7-9 with TRBJ1-1, with unresolved D. Germline CDR1 reads SEHNR; CDR2 reads FQNEAQ (reference sequence). The CDR3 is 12 amino acids. The V end was cut by 3 bases, the J end by 3 bases, with 5 bases between.

The CDR3 DNA reads TGTGCCAGCAGCCATTGGATGGGGGGTGCTCGAGAGACCCAGTACTTC. As protein: CASSHWMGGARETQYF. The V gene is TRBV4-2, the J gene TRBJ2-5; TRBD2 might be the D (6 bases). The CDR3 has 16 amino acids. V lost 3 bases to trimming and J lost 4 bases, with 18 bases between them. The V gene's germline CDR1 is LGHNA and CDR2 YNFKEQ.

This clone rates as medium-sized (0.01 to 0.1%). V is TRBV6-1 and J is TRBJ2-1, with D perhaps matching TRBD1 (6 bases). The germline gives CDR1 MNHNS, CDR2 SASEGT. The CDR3 consists of 15 residues. V was pared by 6 bases and J by 0 bases, with 12 bases between. The CDR3 DNA reads TGTGCCAGCAGCCCGGGACAAAACTCCTACAATGAGCAGTTCTTC. Its translation is CASSPGQNSYNEQFF.

This clone appeared a single time. The chain employs TRBV7-9 and TRBJ2-3; D perhaps matches TRBD2 (8 bases). The CDR3 has 19 amino acids. The germline V gene has CDR1 SEHNR and CDR2 FQNEAQ (reference sequence). The germline V and J ends were trimmed by 4 bases and 2 bases, with 25 bases remaining between them. The CDR3 here is CASSSHRGRGLGDTDTQYF. The CDR3 bases are TGTGCCAGCAGCTCGCACAGGGGAAGGGGACTAGGGGACACAGATACGCAGTATTTT.

The chain employs TRBV13 and TRBJ1-3; D unresolved. Germline loops: CDR1 PRHDT, CDR2 FYEKMQ (reference sequence). This CDR3 region has 15 residues. The V end lost 0 bases, the J end lost 1 base, and 7 bases lay between the germline ends. CDR3 sequence: CASSLGPSSGNTIYF. The CDR3 coding sequence is TGTGCCAGCAGCTTAGGACCTTCTTCTGGAAACACCATATATTTT.

The chain has TRBV4-1 and TRBJ2-5; D is possibly TRBD2 (6 bases). V was shortened by 4 bases and J by 0 bases, with 24 bases between the two germline ends. Germline V lookup: CDR1 MGHRA, CDR2 YSYEKL. The CDR3 loop spans 19 amino acids. DNA of the CDR3: TGCGCCAGCAGCCTATCCGGGGGTCTGGGGGTGGAGTACCAAGAGACCCAGTACTTC. Translating gives CASSLSGGLGVEYQETQYF.

The genes are TRBV10-1 and TRBJ1-1; D is uncertain. Germline V gene data show CDR1 as WNHNN and CDR2 as SYGVQD (reference sequence). V gave up 1 base and J gave up 5 bases, with 8 bases separating them. CDR3 size: 13 residues. This chain's CDR3 is CASSELKGTEAFF. In nucleotides, the CDR3 is TGCGCCAGCAGTGAGTTAAAGGGAACTGAAGCTTTCTTT.

The chain joins TRBV27 to TRBJ2-7; 10 bases agree with TRBD1. J was trimmed by 3 bases and V by 6 bases; bases with no gene match: 11. The CDR3 contains 16 residues. Germline CDR1 reads MNHEY; CDR2 reads SMNVEV (reference sequence). The CDR3 DNA is TGTGCCAGCAGCATAGACAGGGGGCGGGCGGGCTACGAGCAGTACTTC. Protein product: CASSIDRGRAGYEQYF.

This clone was counted once. The genes are TRBV7-6 and TRBJ1-4; 12 bases are shared with TRBD1. From germline, CDR1 is SGHVS and CDR2 FNYEAQ. V lost 4 bases to trimming and J lost 7 bases; unmatched junction nucleotides: 4. The CDR3 spans 15 residues. The CDR3 DNA reads as TGTGCCAGCAGCTCCGGGACAGGGGGCTTTGAAAAACTGTTTTTT. Translated: CASSSGTGGFEKLFF.

This clone occurred a few times. The V and J genes are TRBV29-1 and TRBJ2-5; 11 bases are a match to TRBD2. Per germline, CDR1 SQVTM and CDR2 ANQGSEA. The CDR3 consists of 15 residues. Germline trimming cut 5 bases from V and 9 bases from J; bases unmatched to any gene: 14. CDR3 bases: TGCAGCGTTTCCGGGACTAGCGGCGGCATAGTTGCCCAGTACTTC. It is translated as CSVSGTSGGIVAQYF.

This rearrangement joins TRBV4-3 to TRBJ1-2; TRBD1 is a possible D gene (6 bases). The CDR3 runs 13 residues. Germline loops: CDR1 LGHNA, CDR2 YSLEER. V was cut by 0 bases and J by 8 bases, with 10 bases left in between. For the CDR3, the DNA is TGCGCCAGCAGCCAAGATCAGGGGCACGGCTACACCTTC. Translated: CASSQDQGHGYTF.

J is TRBJ1-1 and V is TRBV30; D is ambiguous. Trimming removed 5 bases from V and 4 bases from J, with 8 bases in between. The CDR3 runs 11 residues. The germline CDR1 and CDR2 sequences are GTSNPN and SVGIG (reference sequence). The DNA of the CDR3 is TGTGCCTGGGCCGCCGGCACTGAAGCTTTCTTT. Translation gives CAWAAGTEAFF.

The DNA for the CDR3 is TGTGCCAGCGGCTACGTAGGGGTGAACACTGAAGCTTTCTTT. Amino acids: CASGYVGVNTEAFF. V usage is TRBV6-5 and J usage is TRBJ1-1, with D possibly being TRBD1 (5 bases). Germline lookup yields CDR1 MNHEY and CDR2 SVGAGI. V gave up 8 bases and J gave up 0 bases, with 13 bases separating them. This CDR3 contains 14 residues.

Comment on this clone: Compared with germline, one end of the junction differs, possibly owing to a read error. The chain joins TRBV27 to TRBJ2-7; a possible D gene is TRBD1 (7 bases). Per germline, CDR1 MNHEY and CDR2 SMNVEV (reference sequence). CDR3 length: 11 residues. CDR3 sequence (DNA): TGTGCCAGCAGGGGCTGGACAGGACTAAAATTC. Translating gives CASRGWTGLKF.

J is TRBJ2-2 and V is TRBV7-6; D possibly corresponds to TRBD1 (6 bases). The ends were cut back, 6 bases at V and 6 bases at J, with 26 bases in the middle. CDR1 and CDR2 from the germline V gene are SGHVS and FNYEAQ. The CDR3 contains 18 residues. The CDR3 sequence: CASSFLSGDTRSSGELFF. The CDR3 DNA sequence: TGTGCCAGCAGTTTCCTCTCAGGGGACACTAGGTCTTCCGGGGAGCTGTTTTTT.

The chain couples TRBV7-9 to TRBJ2-5; 8 nucleotides match TRBD1. This CDR3 contains 14 residues. The ends lost 4 bases at V and 4 bases at J; junction bases unmatched: 5. Germline V gene data show CDR1 as SEHNR and CDR2 as FQNEAQ (reference sequence). CDR3: CASSSGQGLETQYF. In DNA form, the CDR3 reads TGTGCCAGCAGCTCAGGACAGGGATTAGAGACCCAGTACTTC.

As for this clone: Different DNA sequences within this sample yield the same CDR3. This chain links TRBV14 with TRBJ2-1; 7 bases agree with TRBD2. There are 12 residues in the CDR3. Germline V CDR1 and CDR2: SGHDN, FVKESK. Trimming removed 3 bases from V and 9 bases from J; junction bases left unmatched: 2. The CDR3 DNA reads TGTGCCAGCAGCCAGGGGGGGGTTGAGCAGTTCTTC. This gives the protein CASSQGGVEQFF.

This rearrangement joins TRBV29-1 to TRBJ1-2, with 8 bases aligning to TRBD1. The CDR3 has 13 amino acids. After removal of 3 bases from V and 9 bases from J, the junction contained 9 bases not matched to a gene. Germline V gene lookup returns CDR1 SQVTM and CDR2 ANQGSEA. The CDR3 reads CSVDLGQGQRYTF. The CDR3 DNA sequence: TGCAGCGTTGACCTTGGACAGGGCCAGCGCTACACCTTC.

The chain recombines TRBV4-3 with TRBJ1-1, with TRBD1 matching 9 bases. Germline CDR1 is LGHNA and CDR2 is YSLEER. The CDR3 has 13 residues. Losses at the gene ends were 4 bases for V and 6 bases for J; bases not matched to a gene: 3. CDR3 in amino acids: CASSLDRGSEAFF. DNA for the CDR3: TGCGCCAGCAGCCTGGACAGGGGTTCTGAAGCTTTCTTT.

This sequence joins TRBV25-1 and TRBJ2-2, with D tentatively TRBD1 (5 bases). V lost 1 base and J 2 bases, leaving 8 bases between the germline ends. The germline CDR1 and CDR2 sequences are MGHDK and SYGVNS. This CDR3 region has 15 residues. CDR3 region: CASSEWGRNTGELFF. DNA of the CDR3: TGTGCCAGCAGTGAATGGGGCAGAAACACCGGGGAGCTGTTTTTT.

This chain uses TRBV29-1 with TRBJ2-1; 10 positions match TRBD1. CDR3 length: 11 residues. The ends lost 7 bases at V and 8 bases at J; junction bases unmatched: 2. The germline V gene encodes CDR1 SQVTM and CDR2 ANQGSEA. CDR3 coding DNA: TGCAGCGCTGGGACAGGGGATGAGCAGTTCTTC. Translation gives CSAGTGDEQFF.

This chain links TRBV28 with TRBJ1-1; no reliable D call. CDR3 length equals 13 residues. V was clipped by 3 bases and J by 4 bases, with 9 bases between them. CDR1 and CDR2 from the germline V gene are MDHEN and SYDVKM. DNA for the CDR3: TGTGCCAGCAGTTTGAGTCCGGGCACTGAAGCTTTCTTT. Translating it yields CASSLSPGTEAFF.

The chain recombines TRBV9 with TRBJ2-3, with D maybe TRBD2 (7 bases). CDR1 is SGDLS and CDR2 is YYNGEE in the germline V gene. V lost 4 bases and J 3 bases, leaving 15 bases between the germline ends. This CDR3 has 15 amino acids. DNA for the CDR3: TGTGCCAGCAGCACCTGGGGAGGGGGGACAGATACGCAGTATTTT. This sequence encodes CASSTWGGGTDTQYF.

The chain links TRBV4-3 to TRBJ2-3; 8 nucleotides line up with TRBD2. V shed 0 bases and J 2 bases; nucleotides not matched to a gene: 7. CDR1 is LGHNA and CDR2 is YSLEER in the germline V gene. The CDR3 is 17 residues long. In DNA form, the CDR3 reads TGCGCCAGCAGCCAAGATAGTAGCGGGGCTCCCACAGATACGCAGTATTTT. It codes for CASSQDSSGAPTDTQYF.